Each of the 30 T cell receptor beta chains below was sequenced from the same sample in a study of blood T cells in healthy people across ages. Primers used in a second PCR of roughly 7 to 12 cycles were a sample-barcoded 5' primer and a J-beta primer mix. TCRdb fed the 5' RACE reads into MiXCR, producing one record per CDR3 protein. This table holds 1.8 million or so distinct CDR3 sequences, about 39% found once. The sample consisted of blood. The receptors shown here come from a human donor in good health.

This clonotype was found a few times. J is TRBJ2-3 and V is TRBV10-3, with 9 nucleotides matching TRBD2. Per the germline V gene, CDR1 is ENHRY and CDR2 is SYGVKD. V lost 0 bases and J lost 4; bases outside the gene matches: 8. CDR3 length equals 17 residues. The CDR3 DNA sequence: TGTGCCATCAGTGAGTCATTAGCGGGGGTCCAAGCAGATACGCAGTATTTT. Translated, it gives CAISESLAGVQADTQYF.

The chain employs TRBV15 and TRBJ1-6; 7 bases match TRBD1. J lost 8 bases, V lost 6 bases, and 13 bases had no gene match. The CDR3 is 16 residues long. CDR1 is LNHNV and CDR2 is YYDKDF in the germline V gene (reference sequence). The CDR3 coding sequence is TGTGCCACCAGTAGGTGGGGAGGGGGCGCTTATTCACCCCTCCACTTT. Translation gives CATSRWGGGAYSPLHF.

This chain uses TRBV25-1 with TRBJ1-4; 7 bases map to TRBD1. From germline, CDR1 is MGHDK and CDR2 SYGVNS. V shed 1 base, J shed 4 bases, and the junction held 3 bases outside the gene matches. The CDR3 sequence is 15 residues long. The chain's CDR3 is CASSEWTGHNEKLFF. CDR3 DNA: TGTGCCAGCAGTGAATGGACAGGCCATAATGAAAAACTGTTTTTT.

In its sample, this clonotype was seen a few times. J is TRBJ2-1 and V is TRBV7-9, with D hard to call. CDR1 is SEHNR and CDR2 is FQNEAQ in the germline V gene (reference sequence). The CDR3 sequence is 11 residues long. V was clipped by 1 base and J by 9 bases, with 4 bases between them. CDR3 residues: CASSLDPEQFF. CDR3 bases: TGTGCCAGCAGCTTAGACCCTGAGCAGTTCTTC.

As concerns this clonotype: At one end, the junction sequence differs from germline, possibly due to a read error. CDR3 sequence reads: CSAPRNSEAFF. CDR3 DNA sequence: TGCAGTGCCCCACGGAACAGTGAAGCTTTCTTT. The chain carries TRBV20-1 and TRBJ1-1, with D hard to call. The CDR3 contains 11 residues. Per germline, CDR1 DFQATT and CDR2 SNEGSKA (reference sequence).

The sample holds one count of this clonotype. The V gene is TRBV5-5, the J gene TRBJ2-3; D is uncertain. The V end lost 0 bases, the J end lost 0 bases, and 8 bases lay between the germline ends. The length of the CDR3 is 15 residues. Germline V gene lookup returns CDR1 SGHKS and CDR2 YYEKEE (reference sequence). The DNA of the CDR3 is TGTGCCAGCAGCTTGGACCAAACTAGCACAGATACGCAGTATTTT. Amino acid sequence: CASSLDQTSTDTQYF.

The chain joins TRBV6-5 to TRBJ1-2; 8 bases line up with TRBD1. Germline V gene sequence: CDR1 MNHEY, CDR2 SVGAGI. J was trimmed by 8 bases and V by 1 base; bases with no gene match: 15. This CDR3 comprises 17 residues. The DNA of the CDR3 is TGTGCCAGCAGTTACTTTGGACAGGGAAACTCGGCGCAGGGCTACACCTTC. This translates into CASSYFGQGNSAQGYTF.

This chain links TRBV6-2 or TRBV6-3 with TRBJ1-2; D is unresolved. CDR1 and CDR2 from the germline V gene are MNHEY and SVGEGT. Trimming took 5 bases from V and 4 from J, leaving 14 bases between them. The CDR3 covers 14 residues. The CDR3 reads CASSPLGVGYGYTF. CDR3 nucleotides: TGTGCCAGCAGTCCCCTCGGGGTCGGCTATGGCTACACCTTC.

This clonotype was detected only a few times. CDR3 bases: TGTGCCAGAGGGCCGAGCACAGATACGCAGTATTTT. It specifies CARGPSTDTQYF. This chain uses TRBV6-6 with TRBJ2-3; D unclear. The germline V and J ends were trimmed by 9 bases and 0 bases, with 7 bases remaining between them. This CDR3 has 12 amino acids. Germline CDR1 and CDR2: MNHNY and SVGAGI (reference sequence).

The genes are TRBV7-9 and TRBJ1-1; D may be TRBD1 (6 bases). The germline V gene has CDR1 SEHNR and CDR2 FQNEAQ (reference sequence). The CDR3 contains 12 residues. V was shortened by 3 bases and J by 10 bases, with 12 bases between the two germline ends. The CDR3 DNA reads TGTGCCAGCAGCTTCTCAGGGGTGGGAGCTTTCTTT. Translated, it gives CASSFSGVGAFF.

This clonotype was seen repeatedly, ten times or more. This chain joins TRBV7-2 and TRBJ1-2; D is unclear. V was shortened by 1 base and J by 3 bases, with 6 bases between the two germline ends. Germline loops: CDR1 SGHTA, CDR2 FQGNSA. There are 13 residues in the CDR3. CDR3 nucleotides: TGTGCCAGCAGCTTAGGGCCTTACTATGGCTACACCTTC. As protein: CASSLGPYYGYTF.

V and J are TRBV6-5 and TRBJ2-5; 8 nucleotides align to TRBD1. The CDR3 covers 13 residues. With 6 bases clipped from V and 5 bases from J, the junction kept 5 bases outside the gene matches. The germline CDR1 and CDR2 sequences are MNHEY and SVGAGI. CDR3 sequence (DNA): TGTGCCAGCAGAGACAGGGGAACGGAGACCCAGTACTTC. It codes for CASRDRGTETQYF.

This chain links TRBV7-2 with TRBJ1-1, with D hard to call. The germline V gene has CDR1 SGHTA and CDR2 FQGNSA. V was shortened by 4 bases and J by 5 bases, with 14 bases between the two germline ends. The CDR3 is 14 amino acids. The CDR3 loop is CASSSYGGRTEAFF. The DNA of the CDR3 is TGTGCCAGCAGCTCCTATGGAGGTCGGACTGAAGCTTTCTTT.

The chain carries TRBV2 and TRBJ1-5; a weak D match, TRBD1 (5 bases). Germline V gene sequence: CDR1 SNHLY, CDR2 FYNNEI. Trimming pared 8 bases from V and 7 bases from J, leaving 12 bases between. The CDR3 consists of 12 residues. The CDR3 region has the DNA TGTGCCAGCCGGGACGGAAGACAGCCCCAGCATTTT. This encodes CASRDGRQPQHF.

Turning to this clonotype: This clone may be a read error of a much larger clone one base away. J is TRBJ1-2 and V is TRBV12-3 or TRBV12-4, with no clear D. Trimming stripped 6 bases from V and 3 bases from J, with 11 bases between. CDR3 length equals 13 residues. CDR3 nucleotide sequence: TGTGCCAGCAGGCCCGGGCAGTACTATGGCTACACCTTC. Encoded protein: CASRPGQYYGYTF.

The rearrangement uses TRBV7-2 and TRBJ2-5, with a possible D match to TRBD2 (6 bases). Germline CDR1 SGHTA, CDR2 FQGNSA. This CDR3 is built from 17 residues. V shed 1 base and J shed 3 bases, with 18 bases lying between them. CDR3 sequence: CTSSLVRGSRAEETQYF. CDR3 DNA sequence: TGTACCAGCAGCTTAGTACGGGGGTCGCGGGCAGAAGAGACCCAGTACTTC. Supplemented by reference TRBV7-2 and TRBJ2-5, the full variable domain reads GAGVSQSPSNKVTEKGKDVELRCDPISGHTALYWYRQSLGQGLEFLIYFQGNSAPDKSGLPSDRFSAERTGGSVSTLTIQRTQQEDSAVYLCTSSLVRGSRAEETQYFGPGTRLLVL.

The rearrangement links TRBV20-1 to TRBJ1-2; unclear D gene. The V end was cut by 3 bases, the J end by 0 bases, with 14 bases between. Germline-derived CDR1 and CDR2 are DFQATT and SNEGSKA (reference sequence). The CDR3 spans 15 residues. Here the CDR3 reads CSARPGTLTNYGYTF. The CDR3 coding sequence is TGCAGTGCTAGGCCGGGAACTCTGACTAACTATGGCTACACCTTC.

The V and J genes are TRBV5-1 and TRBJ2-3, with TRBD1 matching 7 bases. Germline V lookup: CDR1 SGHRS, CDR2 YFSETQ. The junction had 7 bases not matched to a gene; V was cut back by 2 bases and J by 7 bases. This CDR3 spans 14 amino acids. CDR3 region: CASSFRQGWNTQYF. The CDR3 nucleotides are TGCGCCAGCAGCTTCAGACAGGGTTGGAATACGCAGTATTTT.

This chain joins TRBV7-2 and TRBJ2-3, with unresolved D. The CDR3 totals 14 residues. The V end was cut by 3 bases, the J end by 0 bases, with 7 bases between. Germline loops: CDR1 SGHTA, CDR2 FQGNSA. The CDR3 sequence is CASSFLSSTDTQYF. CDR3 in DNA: TGTGCCAGCAGCTTTCTTAGTAGCACAGATACGCAGTATTTT.

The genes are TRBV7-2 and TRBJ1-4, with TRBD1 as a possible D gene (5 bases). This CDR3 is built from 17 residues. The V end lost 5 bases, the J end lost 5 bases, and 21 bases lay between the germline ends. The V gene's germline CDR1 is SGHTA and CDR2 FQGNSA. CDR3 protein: CASSVGDGWDENEKLFF. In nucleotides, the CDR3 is TGTGCCAGCAGCGTAGGCGACGGGTGGGACGAGAATGAAAAACTGTTTTTT. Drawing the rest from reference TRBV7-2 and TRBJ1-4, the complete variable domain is GAGVSQSPSNKVTEKGKDVELRCDPISGHTALYWYRQSLGQGLEFLIYFQGNSAPDKSGLPSDRFSAERTGGSVSTLTIQRTQQEDSAVYLCASSVGDGWDENEKLFFGSGTQLSVL.

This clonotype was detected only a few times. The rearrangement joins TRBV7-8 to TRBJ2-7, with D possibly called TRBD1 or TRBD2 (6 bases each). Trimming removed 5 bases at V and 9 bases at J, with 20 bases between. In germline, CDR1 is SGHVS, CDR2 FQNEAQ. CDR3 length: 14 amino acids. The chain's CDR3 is CASSQERGVGGQYF. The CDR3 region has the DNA TGTGCCAGCAGCCAAGAAAGGGGGGTTGGGGGGCAGTACTTC.

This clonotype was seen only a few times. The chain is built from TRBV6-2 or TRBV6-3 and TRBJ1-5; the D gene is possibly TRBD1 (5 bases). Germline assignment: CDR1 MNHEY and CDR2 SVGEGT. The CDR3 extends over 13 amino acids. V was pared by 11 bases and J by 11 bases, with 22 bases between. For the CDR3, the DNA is TGTGCCTCCCAGGGCAGGGTCCCCCCAGCCCAGCATTTT. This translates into CASQGRVPPAQHF.

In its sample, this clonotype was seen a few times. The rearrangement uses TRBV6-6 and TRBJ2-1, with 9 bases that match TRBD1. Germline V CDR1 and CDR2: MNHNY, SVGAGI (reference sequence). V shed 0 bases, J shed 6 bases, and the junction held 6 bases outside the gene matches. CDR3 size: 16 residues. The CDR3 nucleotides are TGTGCCAGCAGTTACTCGGAGGACAGGGGACCCAATGAGCAGTTCTTC. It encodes CASSYSEDRGPNEQFF.

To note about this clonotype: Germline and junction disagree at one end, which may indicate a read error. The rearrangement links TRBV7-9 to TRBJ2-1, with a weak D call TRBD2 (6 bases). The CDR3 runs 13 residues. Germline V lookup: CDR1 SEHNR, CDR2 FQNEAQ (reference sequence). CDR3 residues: CTSSLAGYNEQFF. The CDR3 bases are TGTACCAGCAGCTTGGCGGGATACAATGAGCAGTTCTTC. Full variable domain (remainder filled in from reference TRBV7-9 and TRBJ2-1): DTGVSQNPRHKITKRGQNVTFRCDPISEHNRLYWYRQTLGQGPEFLTYFQNEAQLEKSRLLSDRFSAERPKGSFSTLEIQRTEQGDSAMYLCTSSLAGYNEQFFGPGTRLTVL.

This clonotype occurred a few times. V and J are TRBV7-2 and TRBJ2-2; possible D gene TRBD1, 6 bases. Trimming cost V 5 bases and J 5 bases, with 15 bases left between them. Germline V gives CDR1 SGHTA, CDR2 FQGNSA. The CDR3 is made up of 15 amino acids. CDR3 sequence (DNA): TGTGCCAGCAGCGACCGAAGGACAGCTACCGGGGAGCTGTTTTTT. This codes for CASSDRRTATGELFF.

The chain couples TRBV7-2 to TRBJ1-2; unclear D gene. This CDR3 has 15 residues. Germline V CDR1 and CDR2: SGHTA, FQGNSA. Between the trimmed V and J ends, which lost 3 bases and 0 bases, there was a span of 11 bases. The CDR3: CASSFTGLSNYGYTF. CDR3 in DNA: TGTGCCAGCAGCTTCACGGGCTTGTCTAACTATGGCTACACCTTC.

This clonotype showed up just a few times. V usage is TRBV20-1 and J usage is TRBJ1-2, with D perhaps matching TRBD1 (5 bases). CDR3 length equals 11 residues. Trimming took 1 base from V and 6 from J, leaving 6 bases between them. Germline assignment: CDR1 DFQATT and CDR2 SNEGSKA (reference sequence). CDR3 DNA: TGCAGTGCTAGAGGCAGGGATGGCTACACCTTC. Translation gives CSARGRDGYTF.

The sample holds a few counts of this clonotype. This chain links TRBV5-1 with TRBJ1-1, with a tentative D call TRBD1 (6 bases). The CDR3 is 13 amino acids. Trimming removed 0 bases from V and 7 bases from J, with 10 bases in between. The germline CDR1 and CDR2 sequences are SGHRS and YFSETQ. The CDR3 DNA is TGCGCCAGCAGCTTGGCCCAGGGGTTTGAAGCTTTCTTT. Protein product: CASSLAQGFEAFF.

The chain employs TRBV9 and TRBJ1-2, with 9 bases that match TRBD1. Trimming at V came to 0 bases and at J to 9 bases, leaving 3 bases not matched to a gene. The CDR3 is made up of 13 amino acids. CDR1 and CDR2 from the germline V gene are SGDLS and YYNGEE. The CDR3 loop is CASSVATGGSYTF. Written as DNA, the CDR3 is TGTGCCAGCAGCGTAGCTACAGGGGGCAGCTACACCTTC.

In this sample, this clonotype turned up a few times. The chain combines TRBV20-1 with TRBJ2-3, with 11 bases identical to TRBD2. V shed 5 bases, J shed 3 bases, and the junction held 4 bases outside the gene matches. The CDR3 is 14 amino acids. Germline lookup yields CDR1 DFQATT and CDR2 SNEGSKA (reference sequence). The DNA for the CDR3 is TGCAGTGCTCTACTAGCGGGGGTAACAGATACGCAGTATTTT. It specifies CSALLAGVTDTQYF.